The 28 T cell receptor beta chains below come from one sample, sequenced in a study of T cell clonality in common variable immunodeficiency. What these receptors recognize is not known. TCRdb's table, derived via immunoSEQ multiplex PCR, lists solely in-frame clones and lacks some. The sample contains roughly 2,400 clones, none of them singletons. Study results and caveats: Common variable immunodeficiency TCR beta sequences reportedly had fewer deletions and N-nucleotide insertions.

The sequenced sample was peripheral blood mononuclear cells. The receptors here all came from a human donor with common variable immunodeficiency.

About this clone itself: Read data end 3 residues before the CDR3 end; the end is taken from the germline J gene. The V call is TRBV18, the J call TRBJ2-2; TRBD1 agrees at 9 bases. Trimming took 5 bases from V and 4 from J; bases not matched to a gene: 8. This CDR3 region has 16 residues. Germline-derived CDR1 and CDR2 are KGHSH and LQKENI. CDR3 DNA, as far as it was read: TGTGCCAGCTCAAATACCGGGACAGGGCGCACCGGGGAG. Its protein is CASSNTGTGRTGE. The entire CDR3 sequence reads CASSNTGTGRTGELFF.

This clone was observed a handful of times. Read coverage stops 3 residues before the CDR3 terminus; the germline J gene supplies the remainder. This sequence joins TRBV5-1 and TRBJ2-1; 8 bases line up with TRBD2. Germline lookup yields CDR1 SGHRS and CDR2 YFSETQ. The ends lost 5 bases at V and 6 bases at J; junction bases unmatched: 13. CDR3 size: 16 residues. The CDR3 region is CASRIPFRGRLNEQFF. CDR3 DNA (partial): TGCGCCAGCAGGATCCCTTTTCGCGGGAGGCTCAATGAG. The variable domain in full, completed from reference TRBV5-1 and TRBJ2-1, reads KAGVTQTPRYLIKTRGQQVTLSCSPISGHRSVSWYQQTPGQGLQFLFEYFSETQRNKGNFPGRFSGRQFSNSRSEMNVSTLELGDSALYLCASRIPFRGRLNEQFFGPGTRLTVL.

As to this clone: The observed sequence ends 3 residues before the CDR3 terminus, with the missing tail filled in from the germline J gene. This chain uses TRBV19 with TRBJ2-7; 7 nucleotides align to TRBD2. Losses at the gene ends were 1 base for V and 3 bases for J; bases not matched to a gene: 6. The germline V gene has CDR1 LNHDA and CDR2 SQIVND (reference sequence). The CDR3 extends over 15 amino acids. The CDR3 bases that were read are TGTGCCAGTAGTATAGGAGGCGGGGGAGTCTACGAG. Protein sequence: CASSIGGGGVYE. The whole CDR3 reads CASSIGGGGVYEQYF.

A word on this clone: The read finishes 3 residues shy of the CDR3 end, and the germline J gene is used to complete it. The chain combines TRBV7-8 with TRBJ2-5; 15 nucleotides agree with TRBD2. The CDR3 is 17 residues long. Germline V gene lookup returns CDR1 SGHVS and CDR2 FQNEAQ. With 4 bases clipped from V and 4 bases from J, the junction kept 7 bases outside the gene matches. This CDR3 is CASSWRTSGGVGETQYF. Incomplete CDR3 DNA: TGTGCCAGCAGCTGGAGGACTAGCGGGGGGGTGGGAGAGACC.

By share, this clone counts as medium-sized. Read data end 3 residues before the CDR3 end; the end is taken from the germline J gene. The V call is TRBV10-3, the J call TRBJ2-7, with 9 positions matching TRBD1. V lost 6 bases and J lost 5; bases outside the gene matches: 8. Germline V gives CDR1 ENHRY, CDR2 SYGVKD. This CDR3 is built from 14 residues. Incomplete CDR3 DNA: TGTGCCATCAGGCCGGGACAGGGAGACAACGAG. Encoded protein: CAIRPGQGDNE. The entire CDR3 reads CAIRPGQGDNEQYF.

A few counts support this clone. Coverage ceases 3 residues before the CDR3 finishes, and the germline J gene fills in the end. This sequence joins TRBV18 and TRBJ2-5, with a weak D call TRBD1 (5 bases). The CDR3 consists of 15 residues. Trimming removed 2 bases at V and 5 bases at J, with 15 bases between. CDR1 is KGHSH and CDR2 is LQKENI in the germline V gene. Partial CDR3 DNA: TGTGCCAGCTCACCAATGTTGGGCAGGGTTGAGACC. This encodes CASSPMLGRVET. From start to end, the CDR3 is CASSPMLGRVETQYF.

This clone is labeled medium-sized. The read falls 3 residues short of the CDR3 end, and the missing part is taken from the germline J gene. The V gene is TRBV7-3, the J gene TRBJ1-1, with D perhaps TRBD1 (6 bases). The length of the CDR3 is 14 residues. Trimming pared 5 bases from V and 1 base from J, leaving 11 bases between. Looked up from germline, CDR1 is SGHTA and CDR2 is FQGTGA. CDR3 loop: CASSQQGQNTEAFF. CDR3 DNA, as far as it was read: TGTGCCAGCAGCCAACAGGGCCAGAACACTGAA.

This clone turned up a few times. The read comes to an end 3 residues before the CDR3 does, leaving the germline J gene to fill in the end. V gene TRBV19 combines with J gene TRBJ2-7, with D perhaps matching TRBD2 (6 bases). The CDR3 has 15 amino acids. CDR1 and CDR2 from the germline V gene are LNHDA and SQIVND (reference sequence). Trimming left V 3 bases short and J 3 bases short, with 15 bases between. The CDR3 DNA, read in part, is TGTGCCAGTAGTATTGAGGACGGCGGGGTCTACGAG. As protein: CASSIEDGGVYE. In full, the CDR3 is CASSIEDGGVYEQYF. Complete variable domain (other parts from reference TRBV19 and TRBJ2-7): DGGITQSPKYLFRKEGQNVTLSCEQNLNHDAMYWYRQDPGQGLRLIYYSQIVNDFQKGDIAEGYSVSREKKESFPLTVTSAQKNPTAFYLCASSIEDGGVYEQYFGPGTRLTVT.

In the case of this clone: The CDR3 end is not reached by the read, which stops 3 residues before it; the germline J gene fills it in. The chain employs TRBV6-2 or TRBV6-3 and TRBJ1-2, with D hard to call. CDR3 length: 13 amino acids. With 7 bases removed from V and 2 bases from J, the gap between germline ends came to 11 bases. Germline CDR1 and CDR2: MNHEY and SVGEGT. CDR3 sequence: CASKFWQNYGYTF. The part of the CDR3 DNA that was read is TGTGCCAGCAAGTTTTGGCAGAACTATGGC.

This clone is classed as medium-sized. The read falls 3 residues short of the CDR3 end, and the missing part is taken from the germline J gene. The chain combines TRBV2 with TRBJ2-5, with 9 bases matching TRBD1. This CDR3 has 15 residues. Germline assignment: CDR1 SNHLY and CDR2 FYNNEI. After removal of 7 bases from V and 5 bases from J, the junction contained 11 bases not matched to a gene. The CDR3 DNA, read in part, is TGTGCCAGCAAGCGGACAGGGGCGTTGTCGGAGACC. Encoded protein: CASKRTGALSET. The full CDR3 protein is CASKRTGALSETQYF.

This clone was counted only a few times. Read data end 3 residues before the CDR3 end; the end is taken from the germline J gene. The chain uses TRBV30 and TRBJ1-1; 7 bases align to TRBD1. V gave up 4 bases and J gave up 1 base; unmatched junction bases: 3. There are 13 residues in the CDR3. CDR1 is GTSNPN, CDR2 SVGIG, per germline (reference sequence). CDR3 DNA (partial): TGTGCCTGGAAGGGGGACAGGAACACTGAA. Amino acid sequence: CAWKGDRNTE. In full, the CDR3 reads CAWKGDRNTEAFF. The variable domain in full, completed from reference TRBV30 and TRBJ1-1, reads SQTIHQWPATLVQPVGSPLSLECTVEGTSNPNLYWYRQAAGRGLQLLFYSVGIGQISSEVPQNLSASRPQDRQFILSSKKLLLSDSGFYLCAWKGDRNTEAFFGQGTRLTVV.

The covered CDR3 bases are TGTGCCAGCAGGGGACAGGGCCTTGCTTACGAG. It yields the protein CASRGQGLAYE. The CDR3 as a whole reads CASRGQGLAYEQYF. The chain has TRBV11-2 and TRBJ2-7; TRBD1 matches 9 bases. The read halts 3 residues ahead of the CDR3 end, with the missing end drawn from the germline J gene. The V gene end was trimmed by 6 bases and the J gene end by 4 bases; junction bases not matched to a gene: 7. The CDR3 covers 14 residues. Germline values: CDR1 SGHAT, CDR2 FQNNGV.

This clone is medium-sized by share. The sequenced part of the CDR3 DNA is TGTGCCACACGTAGGGCAGGGGCAAATGAG. This encodes CATRRAGANE. The entire CDR3 protein reads CATRRAGANEQFF. The chain links TRBV19 to TRBJ2-1, with D maybe TRBD1 (6 bases). The read ends 3 residues before the CDR3 terminus; that terminus is restored from the germline J gene. Trimming took off 10 bases at V and 7 bases at J, with 17 bases between the two ends. CDR1 and CDR2 (germline): LNHDA, SQIVND (reference sequence). There are 13 residues in the CDR3.

This clone occurred a few times. The read is 3 residues too short to cover the CDR3 end, so that end is filled in from the germline J gene. The rearrangement uses TRBV7-9 and TRBJ2-1; 9 bases fit TRBD2. Germline CDR1 SEHNR, CDR2 FQNEAQ (reference sequence). The junction had 4 bases not matched to a gene; V was cut back by 5 bases and J by 5 bases. The CDR3 extends over 14 amino acids. The CDR3 bases that were read are TGTGCCAGCAGCCAGCGGGAGGACCACAATGAG. Encoded protein: CASSQREDHNE. The CDR3 in its entirety is CASSQREDHNEQFF. The entire variable domain, with the rest obtained from reference TRBV7-9 and TRBJ2-1, is as follows: DTGVSQNPRHKITKRGQNVTFRCDPISEHNRLYWYRQTLGQGPEFLTYFQNEAQLEKSRLLSDRFSAERPKGSFSTLEIQRTEQGDSAMYLCASSQREDHNEQFFGPGTRLTVL.

On this clone: Read sequence stops 3 residues before the CDR3 end, and the germline J gene provides the missing end. The V gene is TRBV5-1, the J gene TRBJ2-7; 10 bases agree with TRBD2. Germline V gene sequence: CDR1 SGHRS, CDR2 YFSETQ. J gave up 1 base and V 5 bases, and 3 bases lay outside the gene matches. This CDR3 contains 14 residues. The CDR3 sequence: CASSSGGTSYEQYF. The covered CDR3 bases are TGCGCCAGCAGTAGCGGGGGGACGTCCTACGAG.

This clone was detected a few times. The read terminates 3 residues ahead of where the CDR3 ends, so the germline J gene completes it. V gene TRBV7-2 combines with J gene TRBJ2-7; tentative D call: TRBD1 (6 bases). The CDR3 runs to 14 residues. The germline gives CDR1 SGHTA, CDR2 FQGNSA. Trimming took off 3 bases at V and 4 bases at J, with 13 bases between the two ends. CDR3 bases read: TGTGCCAGCAGCTTGGACAGAAACTCTTACGAG. Translation gives CASSLDRNSYE. The entire CDR3 sequence reads CASSLDRNSYEQYF.

This clone is categorized as medium-sized. The read ends 3 residues shy of where the CDR3 ends; the end is completed using the germline J gene. The V call is TRBV5-1, the J call TRBJ2-1; 9 nucleotides line up with TRBD2. Germline V gene sequence: CDR1 SGHRS, CDR2 YFSETQ. This CDR3 is built from 17 residues. Trimming at V came to 3 bases and at J to 0 bases, leaving 7 bases not matched to a gene. The covered CDR3 bases are TGCGCCAGCAGCTCCCAACTAGCGGGCAGCTCCTACAATGAG. Translated: CASSSQLAGSSYNE. The full CDR3 is CASSSQLAGSSYNEQFF.

Points on this clone: The sequenced fragment ends 3 residues before the CDR3 boundary, so the rest is inferred from the germline J gene. V usage is TRBV19 and J usage is TRBJ2-3, with 8 bases fitting TRBD2. CDR1 and CDR2 (germline): LNHDA, SQIVND (reference sequence). The CDR3 contains 12 residues. CDR3 residues: CASSIDGGAQYF. The DNA read from the CDR3 is TGTGCCAGTAGTATAGACGGGGGGGCG.

The sample holds a few counts of this clone. The read ends 3 residues shy of where the CDR3 ends; the end is completed using the germline J gene. This chain connects TRBV6-2 or TRBV6-3 to TRBJ1-2; D is unclear. The CDR3 is 14 residues long. V lost 6 bases and J lost 4, with 15 bases in between. From germline, CDR1 is MNHEY and CDR2 SVGEGT. Partial CDR3 DNA: TGTGCCAGCAGAGACACCGGAGAAAGCTATGGC. Translated, it gives CASRDTGESYG. From start to end, the CDR3 is CASRDTGESYGYTF.

This clone came up a few times. The read is 3 residues too short to cover the CDR3 end, so that end is filled in from the germline J gene. The chain uses TRBV19 and TRBJ2-7; TRBD1 or TRBD2 may be the D gene (5 bases each). The ends were cut back, 6 bases at V and 2 bases at J, with 8 bases in the middle. This CDR3 is 12 amino acids long. CDR1 and CDR2 (germline): LNHDA, SQIVND (reference sequence). CDR3 bases read: TGTGCCAGTAGGAGAGGGGCCTACGAG. Translation: CASRRGAYE. The full-length CDR3 reads as CASRRGAYEQYF.

As regards this clone: The read finishes 3 residues shy of the CDR3 end, and the germline J gene is used to complete it. The chain combines TRBV18 with TRBJ2-3; D is unresolved. Germline V gives CDR1 KGHSH, CDR2 LQKENI. This CDR3 has 14 amino acids. Trimming took 1 base from V and 6 from J, leaving 11 bases between them. The CDR3 DNA, read in part, is TGTGCCAGCTCACCACAGGGTGTTTTTGATACG. This encodes CASSPQGVFDT. The CDR3 in its entirety is CASSPQGVFDTQYF.

Notes on this clone: The read comes to an end 3 residues before the CDR3 does, leaving the germline J gene to fill in the end. The gene calls are TRBV20-1 and TRBJ2-7; perhaps TRBD2 as D (6 bases). The germline V gene encodes CDR1 DFQATT and CDR2 SNEGSKA (reference sequence). The CDR3 has 12 residues. Trimming removed 3 bases from V and 6 bases from J, with 12 bases in between. CDR3 DNA, as far as it was read: TGCAGTGCTAGTCGGGGGAAGGGCGAG. It specifies CSASRGKGE. The full CDR3 is CSASRGKGEQYF.

By frequency in the sample, this clone is medium-sized. The read terminates 3 residues before the CDR3 end, so the remaining end is supplied by the germline J gene. This rearrangement joins TRBV28 to TRBJ2-1; TRBD2 matches 9 bases. This CDR3 contains 14 residues. Germline assignment: CDR1 MDHEN and CDR2 SYDVKM. V was clipped by 5 bases and J by 5 bases; unmatched bases: 4. The CDR3 reads CASSIAGENNEQFF. The DNA read from the CDR3 is TGTGCCAGCAGTATAGCGGGAGAGAACAATGAG. The full variable domain, in which reference TRBV28 and TRBJ2-1 provide the parts outside the CDR3, is DVKVTQSSRYLVKRTGEKVFLECVQDMDHENMFWYRQDPGLGLRLIYFSYDVKMKEKGDIPEGYSVSREKKERFSLILESASTNQTSMYLCASSIAGENNEQFFGPGTRLTVL.

As to this clone: Read data end 3 residues before the CDR3 end; the end is taken from the germline J gene. V usage is TRBV19 and J usage is TRBJ1-1; D may be TRBD1 (5 bases). Germline CDR1 is LNHDA and CDR2 is SQIVND (reference sequence). V gave up 2 bases and J gave up 1 base, with 8 bases separating them. This CDR3 has 14 amino acids. The sequenced part of the CDR3 DNA is TGTGCCAGTAGTATAAGGGGCAGGAACACTGAA. Its protein product is CASSIRGRNTE. The whole CDR3 protein is CASSIRGRNTEAFF.

On this clone itself: The read ends 3 residues before the CDR3 terminus; that terminus is restored from the germline J gene. The V call is TRBV7-9, the J call TRBJ1-2; TRBD1 agrees at 11 bases. The length of the CDR3 is 14 residues. Germline CDR1 and CDR2: SEHNR and FQNEAQ (reference sequence). With V trimmed by 10 bases and J by 4 bases, 8 bases remained unmatched. The CDR3 bases that were read are TGTGCCACAGTCCGGACAGGGGGCTTCTATGGC. It translates to CATVRTGGFYG. The whole CDR3 region reads CATVRTGGFYGYTF.

This clone is termed medium-sized (0.01 to 0.1%). The DNA read from the CDR3 is TGTGCCAGCAGCCGGACAGCCCTTTGGGGGGGGGCCAACGTC. Its translation: CASSRTALWGGANV. In full, the CDR3 is CASSRTALWGGANVLTF. The chain uses TRBV7-3 and TRBJ2-6; weak D call: TRBD1 (6 bases). The CDR3 end falls 3 residues outside the read, so it is completed with the germline J gene. V was cut by 5 bases and J by 4 bases, with 18 bases left in between. CDR3 size: 17 residues. Germline CDR1 SGHTA, CDR2 FQGTGA.

About this clone itself: Coverage ceases 3 residues before the CDR3 finishes, and the germline J gene fills in the end. V usage is TRBV19 and J usage is TRBJ2-7; a possible D gene is TRBD2 (6 bases). This CDR3 comprises 15 residues. Trimming stripped 5 bases from V and 3 bases from J, with 17 bases between. Germline V CDR1 and CDR2: LNHDA, SQIVND (reference sequence). The part of the CDR3 DNA that was read is TGTGCCAGTAGTCCCTCGGGGGACGGAGTCTACGAG. Translated: CASSPSGDGVYE. The whole CDR3 is CASSPSGDGVYEQYF.

Regarding this clone: Coverage ceases 3 residues before the CDR3 finishes, and the germline J gene fills in the end. The rearrangement links TRBV7-9 to TRBJ2-1; D unresolved. The CDR3 sequence is 12 residues long. V was clipped by 6 bases and J by 7 bases, with 10 bases between them. Germline CDR1 is SEHNR and CDR2 is FQNEAQ (reference sequence). The CDR3 DNA, read in part, is TGTGCCAGCAGGCGTGATCCTAATGAG. Translation gives CASRRDPNE. The entire CDR3 reads CASRRDPNEQFF.